These 30 T cell receptor beta chains originate from one sample sequenced in a study of identical twins (dated by TCRdb to between 2015 and 2016). Library method: 5' RACE. Sequencing took place on an Illumina HiSeq 2000. The public reads were reprocessed in TCRdb via fastp at Q25 and MiXCR, keeping in-frame beta chains. Each entry merges the rows of one CDR3 protein and shows their most common DNA and genes. The table for this sample lists around 340,000 distinct CDR3 sequences; roughly an eighth of them were counted only once. The ten top clones hold more than 6% of the sample. This sample was also put to use in a study of yellow fever vaccine responses in identical twins.

Material for sequencing was CD8+ T cells sorted from blood. Receptors were obtained from a woman between 18 and 30 years old in good health.

This clonotype was found a few times. The rearrangement joins TRBV7-6 to TRBJ2-1; D call uncertain. This CDR3 comprises 17 residues. In germline, CDR1 is SGHVS, CDR2 FNYEAQ. V was cut by 2 bases and J by 3 bases, with 17 bases left in between. The CDR3 DNA sequence: TGTGCCAGCAGCTTATGGGGTGAGGCAGAGAGCTACAATGAGCAGTTCTTC. It translates to CASSLWGEAESYNEQFF.

This clonotype was seen a handful of times. This chain connects TRBV4-2 to TRBJ2-1; 11 bases fit TRBD2. The CDR3 extends over 17 amino acids. The V and J ends lost 0 bases and 4 bases, in that order; junction bases with no gene match: 5. Germline V gene lookup returns CDR1 LGHNA and CDR2 YNFKEQ. CDR3 nucleotide sequence: TGTGCCAGCAGCCAAGATGAGGGACTAGCGGCTTACAATGAGCAGTTCTTC. Its protein is CASSQDEGLAAYNEQFF.

This clonotype was recorded a few times. The J gene is TRBJ2-1, the V gene TRBV28, with 10 bases identical to TRBD1. The CDR3 contains 15 residues. Germline trimming cut 4 bases from V and 8 bases from J; bases unmatched to any gene: 8. The V gene's germline CDR1 is MDHEN and CDR2 SYDVKM. CDR3 coding DNA: TGTGCCAGCAGTTCCCCGGGACAGGGGTCGGATGAGCAGTTCTTC. This encodes CASSSPGQGSDEQFF.

This clonotype was counted ten times or more. This chain joins TRBV28 and TRBJ1-1; D gene ambiguous. V lost 6 bases, J lost 3 bases, and 5 bases lay in between. CDR1 MDHEN and CDR2 SYDVKM come from the germline V gene. CDR3 length: 11 residues. The CDR3 is CASRRYTEAFF. The CDR3 DNA sequence: TGTGCCAGCAGAAGATACACTGAAGCTTTCTTT.

V gene TRBV6-5 combines with J gene TRBJ2-1; possible D gene TRBD2, 6 bases. The CDR3 consists of 16 residues. Germline V gene sequence: CDR1 MNHEY, CDR2 SVGAGI. V lost 2 bases and J 4 bases, leaving 15 bases between the germline ends. The CDR3 nucleotides are TGTGCCAGCAGTTACAGCTTCGGGAGCCCGTACAATGAGCAGTTCTTC. Its protein product is CASSYSFGSPYNEQFF.

This clonotype was seen only a few times. This sequence joins TRBV27 and TRBJ2-1; D could derive from TRBD1 or TRBD2 (6 bases each). The CDR3 consists of 15 residues. V gave up 3 bases and J gave up 5 bases, with 14 bases separating them. In germline, CDR1 is MNHEY, CDR2 SMNVEV (reference sequence). The DNA for the CDR3 is TGTGCCAGCAGTTTTTTAGGGGGGATCGACAATGAGCAGTTCTTC. It yields the protein CASSFLGGIDNEQFF.

This clonotype was counted a few times. The chain employs TRBV11-2 and TRBJ2-5; 8 bases map to TRBD2. Germline V CDR1 and CDR2: SGHAT, FQNNGV. This CDR3 is 15 amino acids long. J lost 4 bases, V lost 1 base, and 5 bases had no gene match. CDR3 protein: CASSLGSTSGETQYF. The CDR3 region has the DNA TGTGCCAGCAGCTTAGGTTCTACTAGCGGAGAGACCCAGTACTTC.

The chain employs TRBV5-8 and TRBJ2-5; D unclear. The CDR3 loop spans 15 amino acids. Per germline, CDR1 SGHTS and CDR2 YDEGEE. Trimming pared 1 base from V and 1 base from J, leaving 11 bases between. CDR3 nucleotide sequence: TGTGCCAGCAGCTTGAAGTCCCGGTTCCAAGAGACCCAGTACTTC. It translates to CASSLKSRFQETQYF.

The table lists this clonotype with a few counts. The chain recombines TRBV7-2 with TRBJ2-1; D is uncertain. V lost 6 bases and J 0 bases, leaving 9 bases between the germline ends. Germline loops: CDR1 SGHTA, CDR2 FQGNSA. The CDR3 consists of 14 residues. The CDR3 here is CASRRSLSYNEQFF. Here the CDR3 DNA reads TGTGCCAGCAGGAGATCCCTCTCCTACAATGAGCAGTTCTTC.

This clonotype has ten or more counts. The chain joins TRBV7-3 to TRBJ2-3, with unresolved D. The V gene lost 5 bases and the J gene lost 1 base, with 4 bases spanning the gap. The CDR3 runs 12 residues. Germline loops: CDR1 SGHTA, CDR2 FQGTGA. The CDR3: CASSHGTDTQYF. The CDR3 region has the DNA TGTGCCAGCAGCCACGGCACAGATACGCAGTATTTT.

Only a few counts were recorded for this clonotype. The V gene is TRBV27, the J gene TRBJ2-3, with a possible D match to TRBD1 (6 bases). Germline lookup yields CDR1 MNHEY and CDR2 SMNVEV (reference sequence). CDR3 length equals 16 residues. Trimming removed 3 bases at V and 1 base at J, with 14 bases between. CDR3 amino acids: CASSFYRVAGTDTQYF. The CDR3 DNA sequence: TGTGCCAGCAGTTTCTACAGGGTTGCTGGCACAGATACGCAGTATTTT.

The rearrangement links TRBV7-9 to TRBJ2-7; TRBD2 agrees at 7 bases. The CDR3 is 15 amino acids. The ends lost 5 bases at V and 1 base at J; junction bases unmatched: 8. Per germline, CDR1 SEHNR and CDR2 FQNEAQ (reference sequence). CDR3 nucleotide sequence: TGTGCCAGCAGCCTGACTAGCCTTTTATCCTACGAGCAGTACTTC. This sequence encodes CASSLTSLLSYEQYF. The full variable domain, rest sourced from reference TRBV7-9 and TRBJ2-7, is DTGVSQNPRHKITKRGQNVTFRCDPISEHNRLYWYRQTLGQGPEFLTYFQNEAQLEKSRLLSDRFSAERPKGSFSTLEIQRTEQGDSAMYLCASSLTSLLSYEQYFGPGTRLTVT.

In its sample, this clonotype was seen a few times. The genes are TRBV3-1 and TRBJ2-1; unclear D gene. The CDR3 sequence is 13 residues long. The germline V gene has CDR1 LGHDT and CDR2 YNNKEL (reference sequence). Trimming removed 0 bases at V and 5 bases at J, with 5 bases between. The CDR3 DNA reads TGTGCCAGCAGCCAAGATGGTAACAATGAGCAGTTCTTC. It is translated as CASSQDGNNEQFF.

This rearrangement joins TRBV29-1 to TRBJ2-1; 10 nucleotides line up with TRBD2. Germline trimming cut 3 bases from V and 0 bases from J; bases unmatched to any gene: 8. Germline lookup yields CDR1 SQVTM and CDR2 ANQGSEA. The CDR3 spans 17 residues. CDR3 in amino acids: CSVEGLAGDSSYNEQFF. DNA for the CDR3: TGCAGCGTTGAGGGCCTAGCGGGGGATAGCTCCTACAATGAGCAGTTCTTC.

This clonotype was counted many times. The rearrangement links TRBV3-1 to TRBJ2-1, with TRBD2 matching 10 bases. J gave up 6 bases and V 1 base, and 6 bases lay outside the gene matches. Per the germline V gene, CDR1 is LGHDT and CDR2 is YNNKEL (reference sequence). This CDR3 has 16 residues. In DNA form, the CDR3 reads TGTGCCAGCAGCCAAGTAGGAGCGGGGGGGCCCAATGAGCAGTTCTTC. Translation gives CASSQVGAGGPNEQFF.

The count of this clonotype is one. A much larger clone is a single base away; this may be a read error. The CDR3 protein is CVSSAQMNTGELFF. The CDR3 DNA reads as TGTGTCAGCAGCGCACAAATGAACACCGGGGAGCTGTTTTTT. The chain links TRBV12-3 or TRBV12-4 to TRBJ2-2; D is uncertain. There are 14 residues in the CDR3.

This clonotype was seen a handful of times. V usage is TRBV10-3 and J usage is TRBJ2-1, with 8 bases fitting TRBD1. Germline CDR1 ENHRY, CDR2 SYGVKD. The CDR3 contains 16 residues. The junction had 6 bases not matched to a gene; V was cut back by 0 bases and J by 5 bases. CDR3 DNA: TGTGCCATCAGTGAGTCGTGGCAGGGGGCCGACAATGAGCAGTTCTTC. This sequence encodes CAISESWQGADNEQFF.

This chain links TRBV7-2 with TRBJ1-2; the match to TRBD1 covers 9 bases. Trimming removed 5 bases from V and 4 bases from J; junction bases left unmatched: 8. Germline V gene data show CDR1 as SGHTA and CDR2 as FQGNSA. This CDR3 is built from 15 residues. The CDR3 protein is CASSRGLQGAYGYTF. The CDR3 nucleotides are TGTGCCAGCAGCCGCGGCCTACAGGGGGCCTATGGCTACACCTTC.

This clonotype has more than one count but fewer than ten. The J gene is TRBJ2-7, the V gene TRBV6-5, with D uncertain. This CDR3 has 15 amino acids. V lost 2 bases, J lost 4 bases, and 15 bases lay in between. CDR1 is MNHEY, CDR2 SVGAGI, per germline. The CDR3 spells CASSYSGSAVYEQYV. The CDR3 coding sequence is TGTGCCAGCAGTTACAGTGGAAGCGCGGTTTACGAGCAGTACGTC.

This chain connects TRBV3-2 to TRBJ2-7; the table's D call, TRBD1, was not checked against the DNA. TRBV3-2 is given as a pseudogene. This CDR3 has 15 amino acids. This chain's CDR3 is CASCQGTGAWNEQYF. DNA of the CDR3: TGTGCCAGCTGTCAGGGGACAGGGGCTTGGAACGAGCAGTACTTC.

The rearrangement joins TRBV12-3 or TRBV12-4 to TRBJ2-2; D is undetermined. CDR3 length: 17 residues. V lost 2 bases to trimming and J lost 3 bases, with 16 bases between them. DNA for the CDR3: TGTGCCAGCAGTTTAAAAGCGAGGACGACGGACACCGGGGAGCTGTTTTTT. It codes for CASSLKARTTDTGELFF.

This clonotype has only a few counts. V and J are TRBV4-1 and TRBJ2-3; tentative D call: TRBD2 (5 bases). The CDR3 spans 16 residues. Germline lookup yields CDR1 MGHRA and CDR2 YSYEKL. Trimming left V 3 bases short and J 1 base short, with 14 bases between. This CDR3 is CASSQGVGDRTDTQYF. The DNA for the CDR3 is TGCGCCAGCAGCCAGGGCGTGGGAGATCGCACAGATACGCAGTATTTT.

This clonotype was observed at least ten times. The V gene is TRBV3-1, the J gene TRBJ1-2; D remains unclear. The V gene's germline CDR1 is LGHDT and CDR2 YNNKEL (reference sequence). Trimming stripped 1 base from V and 4 bases from J, with 7 bases between. The CDR3 length is 13 residues. The CDR3 coding sequence is TGTGCCAGCAGCCAAGGGACCGGCTATGGCTACACCTTC. Its protein is CASSQGTGYGYTF.

This clonotype was picked up a small number of times. The rearrangement joins TRBV28 to TRBJ2-7, with TRBD2 identical over 7 bases. The CDR3 extends over 16 amino acids. Unmatched junction bases numbered 11, after V lost 5 bases and J lost 1 base. Germline V CDR1 and CDR2: MDHEN, SYDVKM. The CDR3 loop reads CASSTRLAGASYEQYF. The CDR3 nucleotides read TGTGCCAGCAGTACCCGGCTTGCGGGAGCGTCCTACGAGCAGTACTTC.

Only a few counts were recorded for this clonotype. This chain joins TRBV6-2 or TRBV6-3 and TRBJ1-6; D ambiguous. V was shortened by 0 bases and J by 3 bases, with 9 bases between the two germline ends. Germline V gives CDR1 MNHEY, CDR2 SVGEGT. This CDR3 contains 16 residues. CDR3 sequence (DNA): TGTGCCAGCAGTTACTCTGGGAGAAACTATAATTCACCCCTCCACTTT. It codes for CASSYSGRNYNSPLHF.

CDR3 loop: CAISEKVNTEAFF. DNA of the CDR3: TGTGCCATCAGTGAGAAGGTGAACACTGAAGCTTTCTTT. The chain joins TRBV10-3 to TRBJ1-1, with D hard to call. The CDR3 contains 13 residues. The ends were cut back, 2 bases at V and 0 bases at J, with 4 bases in the middle. Looked up from germline, CDR1 is ENHRY and CDR2 is SYGVKD.

This clonotype appeared a few times. J is TRBJ2-1 and V is TRBV6-2 or TRBV6-3; the D gene is possibly TRBD1 (6 bases). Trimming left V 6 bases short and J 0 bases short, with 12 bases between. There are 15 residues in the CDR3. In germline, CDR1 is MNHEY, CDR2 SVGEGT. The CDR3 here is CASSQGGDSYNEQFF. CDR3 DNA sequence: TGTGCCAGCAGCCAAGGGGGTGACTCCTACAATGAGCAGTTCTTC.

In nucleotides, the CDR3 is TGTGCCAGCAGCCTACCGGGACAGGGGAATGAGCAGTTCTTC. It codes for CASSLPGQGNEQFF. The chain joins TRBV28 to TRBJ2-1; TRBD1 matches 10 bases. Germline CDR1 reads MDHEN; CDR2 reads SYDVKM. After removal of 6 bases from V and 7 bases from J, the junction contained 6 bases not matched to a gene. The CDR3 has 14 residues.

This chain joins TRBV11-1 and TRBJ1-1, with TRBD1 matching over 7 bases. The J segment lost 4 bases and the V segment lost 5 bases, leaving 10 bases of the junction unmatched. CDR3 length: 15 amino acids. Germline V lookup: CDR1 SGHAT, CDR2 FQDESV (reference sequence). CDR3 nucleotides: TGTGCCAGCAGCCCAGGGACAGCCGGCGCCACTGAAGCTTTCTTT. Its protein is CASSPGTAGATEAFF.

This clonotype has only a few counts. This chain links TRBV7-2 with TRBJ2-5; either TRBD1 or TRBD2 may fit D (5 bases each). V dropped 2 bases and J dropped 5 bases, with 21 bases sitting between them. The CDR3 has 17 amino acids. Germline V lookup: CDR1 SGHTA, CDR2 FQGNSA. The CDR3 here is CASSLIRGWGWKETQYF. As DNA, the CDR3 is TGTGCCAGCAGCTTAATACGAGGGTGGGGGTGGAAGGAGACCCAGTACTTC.